The TCR beta chain under discussion was sequenced for a study of T cells in Graves' hyperthyroidism and ophthalmopathy. General observations from the study: Blood also held most thyroid clonotypes expanded beyond 0.001.

RNA transcripts provided the source from which TCR beta CDR3 regions were amplified. The HTBI primer set served for first-round RT-PCR of the TCR CDR3. MiXCR, run by TCRdb on the multiplex PCR reads, gives a single entry per CDR3 protein. The sample contains 550,000 to 800,000 distinct CDR3 sequences, roughly 17% of which appear only once. The sample holds many counts of this clonotype. Antigen unknown. Sequencing was done on a sample of blood. This sequence was found in a man aged 45-65 years with Graves' hyperthyroidism.

The CDR3 sequence is CSAPDGANQPQHF. CDR3 nucleotides: TGCAGTGCCCCTGACGGAGCGAATCAGCCCCAGCATTTT. The genes are TRBV20-1 and TRBJ1-5; D is undetermined. The CDR3 covers 13 residues. Germline loops: CDR1 DFQATT, CDR2 SNEGSKA (reference sequence). V was trimmed by 6 bases and J by 4 bases, leaving 13 bases between them.